These 5 T cell receptor beta chains originate from one sample sequenced in a study of cytomegalovirus exposure and HLA in healthy donors. PCR used 60 Vbeta primers and 13 Jbeta primers. Sequenced by immunoSEQ multiplex PCR; TCRdb stores in-frame clones only, minus some. This table holds about 190,000 clones, 80% found once. Sequencing was done on a sample of PBMCs. The receptor source for this set is a boy younger than 18 in good health and CMV-seronegative.

As to this clone: At one of its ends the junction is not consistent with the germline gene, which may arise from a read error. V usage is TRBV30 and J usage is TRBJ1-1, with D tentatively TRBD1 (6 bases). Germline V CDR1 and CDR2: GTSNPN, SVGIG (reference sequence). The CDR3 totals 13 residues. CDR3 loop: CAWRVVGGTEASF. For the CDR3, the DNA is TGTGCCTGGAGGGTTGTTGGGGGCACTGAAGCTTCCTTT.

The chain recombines TRBV5-4 with TRBJ2-5; 7 positions agree with TRBD2. The trim removed 4 bases at V and 5 bases at J, leaving 11 bases unmatched. The germline V gene encodes CDR1 SGHNT and CDR2 YYREEE (reference sequence). CDR3 size: 15 residues. CDR3 sequence: CASSPRGGVGETQYF. CDR3 coding DNA: TGTGCCAGCAGCCCCCGGGGAGGGGTTGGGGAGACCCAGTACTTC.

The V call is TRBV28, the J call TRBJ1-1; 7 bases fit TRBD1. J was trimmed by 0 bases and V by 2 bases; bases with no gene match: 0. In germline, CDR1 is MDHEN, CDR2 SYDVKM. This CDR3 has 14 residues. CDR3 bases: TGTGCCAGCAGTTTAGGGACAGTGAACACTGAAGCTTTCTTT. Its translation: CASSLGTVNTEAFF. Full variable domain (outside the CDR3, taken from reference TRBV28 and TRBJ1-1): DVKVTQSSRYLVKRTGEKVFLECVQDMDHENMFWYRQDPGLGLRLIYFSYDVKMKEKGDIPEGYSVSREKKERFSLILESASTNQTSMYLCASSLGTVNTEAFFGQGTRLTVV.

This clone was found once. The chain couples TRBV5-6 to TRBJ1-1, with D perhaps TRBD1 (5 bases). The germline V and J ends were trimmed by 3 bases and 4 bases, with 13 bases remaining between them. The CDR3 consists of 14 residues. Germline V gene lookup returns CDR1 SGHDT and CDR2 YYEEEE. Here the CDR3 reads CASSSRWGGTEAFF. CDR3 DNA sequence: TGTGCCAGCAGCTCGAGGTGGGGGGGCACTGAAGCTTTCTTT.

V usage is TRBV9 and J usage is TRBJ2-5, with D possibly being TRBD2 (6 bases). This CDR3 contains 14 residues. V was pared by 3 bases and J by 4 bases, with 13 bases between. Germline assignment: CDR1 SGDLS and CDR2 YYNGEE. The CDR3 sequence is CASSAWDSPETQYF. CDR3 DNA sequence: TGTGCCAGCAGCGCATGGGACTCCCCAGAGACCCAGTACTTC.